One sample yielded the 12 T cell receptor beta chains listed below, sequenced in a study of post-analysis software for immune sequencing data. Study results and caveats: There were five or six TRBV segments more frequent in patients than controls, and TRBV5-6, TRBV5-1 and TRBV20-1 were among them.

Prepared TCR beta cDNA libraries contained unique molecular identifiers. TCRdb used MiXCR to reprocess the PCR reads, holding one entry per CDR3 protein. The table has about 540,000 distinct CDR3 sequences, roughly 34% seen once. No antigen has been identified for these receptors. The specimen was blood. The origin of the receptors is a girl aged 2 to 17 with multiple sclerosis.

This clonotype has a count of ten or more. The J gene is TRBJ1-2, the V gene TRBV12-3 or TRBV12-4; maybe TRBD1 (5 bases). The V end was cut by 5 bases, the J end by 8 bases, with 15 bases between. The CDR3 totals 13 residues. CDR3 nucleotides: TGTGCCAGCAGTCTCCTTGGGGGGGGAGGCTACACCTTC. This sequence encodes CASSLLGGGGYTF.

The chain recombines TRBV5-1 with TRBJ2-1, with 7 bases lining up with TRBD1. V dropped 6 bases and J dropped 2; count of bases not matched to a gene: 5. CDR3 size: 14 residues. Germline CDR1 SGHRS, CDR2 YFSETQ. The CDR3 sequence: CASTGDSTYNEQFF. The CDR3 DNA reads TGCGCCAGCACTGGGGACAGCACCTACAATGAGCAGTTCTTC.

This clonotype has more than one count but fewer than ten. This rearrangement joins TRBV7-9 to TRBJ2-5, with 8 positions matching TRBD2. Germline-derived CDR1 and CDR2 are SEHNR and FQNEAQ (reference sequence). CDR3 length equals 16 residues. With 2 bases clipped from V and 2 bases from J, the junction kept 7 bases outside the gene matches. The CDR3 DNA follows: TGTGCCAGCAGCTTATTGGCGCGGGGGGAACAAGAGACCCAGTACTTC. It is translated as CASSLLARGEQETQYF.

The V and J genes are TRBV29-1 and TRBJ2-5; tentative D call: TRBD1 (6 bases). Germline assignment: CDR1 SQVTM and CDR2 ANQGSEA. V was cut by 5 bases and J by 2 bases, with 15 bases left in between. The CDR3 contains 14 residues. The CDR3 DNA sequence: TGCAGCGTTCTTCCCCCAGGGGTTCAAGAGACCCAGTACTTC. Protein sequence: CSVLPPGVQETQYF.

Worth noting for this clonotype: One junction end does not reproduce the germline sequence, and a read error may be involved. The chain joins TRBV5-1 to TRBJ1-4, with D unresolved. There are 15 residues in the CDR3. Germline CDR1 reads SGHRS; CDR2 reads YFSETQ. This chain's CDR3 is CASSLDRLTNEKRFF. In DNA form, the CDR3 reads TGCGCCAGCAGCTTGGATAGGTTGACTAATGAAAAACGGTTTTTT.

The chain links TRBV12-3 or TRBV12-4 to TRBJ2-1; D perhaps matches TRBD2 (6 bases). V lost 6 bases to trimming and J lost 0 bases, with 15 bases between them. CDR3 length: 16 amino acids. CDR3 protein: CASSHGDSSSYNEQFF. The CDR3 nucleotides are TGTGCCAGCAGCCATGGGGACTCAAGCTCCTACAATGAGCAGTTCTTC.

This clonotype was counted many times. The V call is TRBV7-2, the J call TRBJ2-1, with D tentatively TRBD1 (6 bases). CDR3 length equals 15 residues. Trimming left V 5 bases short and J 0 bases short, with 11 bases between. Germline CDR1 is SGHTA and CDR2 is FQGNSA. CDR3 bases: TGTGCCAGCAGCCTCAGGGGTAGCTCCTACAATGAGCAGTTCTTC. Its translation: CASSLRGSSYNEQFF.

In this sample, this clonotype turned up a few times. The chain links TRBV12-3 or TRBV12-4 to TRBJ1-6; D unclear. V lost 6 bases, J lost 5 bases, and 17 bases lay in between. This CDR3 region has 16 residues. CDR3 bases: TGTGCCAGCAGGCTTTCGGGAAGATCGAATAATTCACCCCTCCACTTT. Translated: CASRLSGRSNNSPLHF.

The chain carries TRBV7-9 and TRBJ1-1; possibly TRBD1 for D (6 bases). The CDR3 has 16 residues. CDR1 and CDR2 (germline): SEHNR, FQNEAQ (reference sequence). Trimming took off 5 bases at V and 0 bases at J, with 16 bases between the two ends. The CDR3 reads CASSPGGGRVNTEAFF. Written as DNA, the CDR3 is TGTGCCAGCAGCCCGGGAGGGGGGAGGGTGAACACTGAAGCTTTCTTT. Using reference TRBV7-9 and TRBJ1-1 for the parts outside the CDR3, the full variable domain is DTGVSQNPRHKITKRGQNVTFRCDPISEHNRLYWYRQTLGQGPEFLTYFQNEAQLEKSRLLSDRFSAERPKGSFSTLEIQRTEQGDSAMYLCASSPGGGRVNTEAFFGQGTRLTVV.

The chain carries TRBV5-1 and TRBJ2-3; 8 bases are a match to TRBD1. Trimming took 2 bases from V and 0 from J; bases not matched to a gene: 8. This CDR3 has 17 amino acids. CDR1 and CDR2 from the germline V gene are SGHRS and YFSETQ. CDR3 protein: CASSLGQGSQSTDTQYF. In DNA, the CDR3 is TGCGCCAGCAGCTTAGGACAGGGCTCTCAAAGCACAGATACGCAGTATTTT.

In this sample, this clonotype turned up a few times. The chain couples TRBV6-1 to TRBJ2-5; D may correspond to TRBD1 or TRBD2 (6 bases each). Germline V lookup: CDR1 MNHNS, CDR2 SASEGT. The CDR3 extends over 13 amino acids. The V and J ends lost 2 bases and 5 bases respectively, with 9 bases between them. In DNA form, the CDR3 reads TGTGCCAGCAGTGAAACAGGGAGGGAGACCCAGTACTTC. It specifies CASSETGRETQYF.

This clonotype was counted only a few times. The chain has TRBV6-6 and TRBJ2-5; TRBD2 matches 7 bases. Germline assignment: CDR1 MNHNY and CDR2 SVGAGI (reference sequence). V trimming: 5 bases; J trimming: 1 base; junction bases outside the gene matches: 7. The CDR3 runs to 15 residues. The CDR3 DNA is TGTGCCAGCAGTCCTCCGGGGGGTAGCCAAGAGACCCAGTACTTC. As protein: CASSPPGGSQETQYF.